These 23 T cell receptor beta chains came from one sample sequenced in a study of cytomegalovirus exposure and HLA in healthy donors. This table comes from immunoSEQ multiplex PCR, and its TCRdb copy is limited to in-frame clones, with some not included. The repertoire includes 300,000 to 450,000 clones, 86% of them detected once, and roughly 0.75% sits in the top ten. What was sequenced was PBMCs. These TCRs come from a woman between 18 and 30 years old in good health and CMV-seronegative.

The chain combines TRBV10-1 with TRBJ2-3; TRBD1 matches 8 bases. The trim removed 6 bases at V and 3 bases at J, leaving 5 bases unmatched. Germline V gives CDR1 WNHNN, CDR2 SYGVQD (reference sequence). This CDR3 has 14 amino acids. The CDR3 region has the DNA TGCGCCAGCAGCGGGACAGGCAGGACAGATACGCAGTATTTT. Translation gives CASSGTGRTDTQYF.

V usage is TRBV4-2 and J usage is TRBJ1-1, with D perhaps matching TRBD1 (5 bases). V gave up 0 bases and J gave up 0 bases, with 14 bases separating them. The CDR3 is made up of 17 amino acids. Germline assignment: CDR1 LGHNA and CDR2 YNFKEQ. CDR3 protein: CASSQDSPVRVNTEAFF. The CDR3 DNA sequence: TGTGCCAGCAGCCAAGACTCGCCGGTCAGGGTGAACACTGAAGCTTTCTTT.

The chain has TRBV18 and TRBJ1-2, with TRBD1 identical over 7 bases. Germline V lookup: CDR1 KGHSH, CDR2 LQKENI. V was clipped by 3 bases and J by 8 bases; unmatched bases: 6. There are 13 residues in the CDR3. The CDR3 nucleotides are TGTGCCAGCTCACCGACATCGACAGGGGGCTACACCTTC. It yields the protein CASSPTSTGGYTF.

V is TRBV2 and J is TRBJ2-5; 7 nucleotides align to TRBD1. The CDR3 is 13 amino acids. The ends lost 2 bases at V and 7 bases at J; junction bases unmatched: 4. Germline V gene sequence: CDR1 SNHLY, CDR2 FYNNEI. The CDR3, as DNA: TGTGCCAGCAGTGAACGGCCAGGGGGGACCCAGTACTTC. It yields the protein CASSERPGGTQYF.

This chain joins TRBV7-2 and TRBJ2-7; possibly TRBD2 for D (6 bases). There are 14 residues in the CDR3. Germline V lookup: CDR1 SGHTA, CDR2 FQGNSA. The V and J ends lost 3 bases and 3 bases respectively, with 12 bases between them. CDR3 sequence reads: CASSFYGSSYEQYF. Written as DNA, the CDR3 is TGTGCCAGCAGCTTTTACGGGAGTAGCTACGAGCAGTACTTC.

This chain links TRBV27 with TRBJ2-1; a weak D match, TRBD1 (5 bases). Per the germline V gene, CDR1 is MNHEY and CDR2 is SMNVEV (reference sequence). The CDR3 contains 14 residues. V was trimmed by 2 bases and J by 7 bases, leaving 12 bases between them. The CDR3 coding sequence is TGTGCCAGCAGTTTAGCAGGGTTGGAGAATGAGCAGTTCTTC. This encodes CASSLAGLENEQFF.

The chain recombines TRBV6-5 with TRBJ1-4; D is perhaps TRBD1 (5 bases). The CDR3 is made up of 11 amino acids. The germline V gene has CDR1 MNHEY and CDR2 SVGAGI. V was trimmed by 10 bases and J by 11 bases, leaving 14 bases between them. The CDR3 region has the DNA TGTGCCACACTCTTGGGGGGGAAACTGTTTTTT. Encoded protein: CATLLGGKLFF.

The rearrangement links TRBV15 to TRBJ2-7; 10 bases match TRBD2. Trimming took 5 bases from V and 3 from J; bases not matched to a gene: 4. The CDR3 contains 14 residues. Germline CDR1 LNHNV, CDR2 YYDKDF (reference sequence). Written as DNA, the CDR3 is TGTGCCACCAGCTCACGACTAGCGGGCTACGAGCAGTACTTC. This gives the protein CATSSRLAGYEQYF.

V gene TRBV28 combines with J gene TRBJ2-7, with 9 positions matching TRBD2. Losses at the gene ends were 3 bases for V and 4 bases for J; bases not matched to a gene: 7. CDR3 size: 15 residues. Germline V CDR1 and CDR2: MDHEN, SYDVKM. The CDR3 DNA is TGTGCCAGCAGTTTCGGGTCTAGCGGGGCGTACGAGCAGTACTTC. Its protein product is CASSFGSSGAYEQYF.

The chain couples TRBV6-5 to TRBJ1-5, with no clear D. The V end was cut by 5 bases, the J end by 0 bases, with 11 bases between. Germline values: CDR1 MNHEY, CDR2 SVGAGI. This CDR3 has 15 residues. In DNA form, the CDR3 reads TGTGCCAGCAGTCCCCGCGGGTATAGCAATCAGCCCCAGCATTTT. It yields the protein CASSPRGYSNQPQHF.

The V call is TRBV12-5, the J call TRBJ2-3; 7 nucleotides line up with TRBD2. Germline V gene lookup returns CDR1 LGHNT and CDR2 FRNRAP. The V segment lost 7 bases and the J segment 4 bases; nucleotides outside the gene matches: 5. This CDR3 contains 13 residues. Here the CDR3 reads CASALGGSDTQYF. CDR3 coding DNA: TGTGCTAGTGCCCTGGGGGGGTCAGATACGCAGTATTTT.

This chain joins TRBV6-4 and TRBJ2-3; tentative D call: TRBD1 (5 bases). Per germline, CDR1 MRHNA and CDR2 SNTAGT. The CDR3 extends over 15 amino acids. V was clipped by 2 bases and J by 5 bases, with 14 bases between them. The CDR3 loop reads CASSDRGLGGDTQYF. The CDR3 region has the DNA TGTGCCAGCAGTGACAGGGGCTTAGGTGGAGATACGCAGTATTTT.

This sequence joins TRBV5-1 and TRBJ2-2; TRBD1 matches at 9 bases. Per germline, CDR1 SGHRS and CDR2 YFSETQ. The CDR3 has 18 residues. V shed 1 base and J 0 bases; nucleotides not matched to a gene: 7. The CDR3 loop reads CASSLFGQGPANTGELFF. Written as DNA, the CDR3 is TGCGCCAGCAGCTTGTTTGGACAGGGGCCCGCGAACACCGGGGAGCTGTTTTTT.

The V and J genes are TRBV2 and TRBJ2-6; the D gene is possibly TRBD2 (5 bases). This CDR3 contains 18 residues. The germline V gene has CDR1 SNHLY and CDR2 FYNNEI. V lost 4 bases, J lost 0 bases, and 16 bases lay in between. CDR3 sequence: CASSGGPRRHSGANVLTF. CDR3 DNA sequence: TGTGCCAGCAGTGGCGGGCCCAGACGCCACTCTGGGGCCAACGTCCTGACTTTC.

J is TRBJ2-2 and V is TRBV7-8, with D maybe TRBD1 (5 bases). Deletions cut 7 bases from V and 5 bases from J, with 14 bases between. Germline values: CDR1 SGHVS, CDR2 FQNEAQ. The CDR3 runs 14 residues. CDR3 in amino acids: CASMSGQGTGELFF. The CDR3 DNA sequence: TGTGCCAGCATGTCAGGTCAGGGAACCGGGGAGCTGTTTTTT.

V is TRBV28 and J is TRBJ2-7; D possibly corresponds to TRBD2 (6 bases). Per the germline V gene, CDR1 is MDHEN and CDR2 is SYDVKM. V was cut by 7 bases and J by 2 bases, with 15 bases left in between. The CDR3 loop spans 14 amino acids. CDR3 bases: TGTGCCAGCATAACCGGGGGAGGCCCCTACGAGCAGTACTTC. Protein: CASITGGGPYEQYF. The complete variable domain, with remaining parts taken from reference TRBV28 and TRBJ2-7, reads DVKVTQSSRYLVKRTGEKVFLECVQDMDHENMFWYRQDPGLGLRLIYFSYDVKMKEKGDIPEGYSVSREKKERFSLILESASTNQTSMYLCASITGGGPYEQYFGPGTRLTVT.

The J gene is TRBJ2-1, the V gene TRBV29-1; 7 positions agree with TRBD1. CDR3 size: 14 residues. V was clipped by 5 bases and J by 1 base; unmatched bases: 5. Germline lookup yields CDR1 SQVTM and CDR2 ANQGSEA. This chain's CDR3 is CSVRAGGSYNEQFF. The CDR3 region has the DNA TGCAGCGTTAGGGCAGGGGGTTCCTACAATGAGCAGTTCTTC.

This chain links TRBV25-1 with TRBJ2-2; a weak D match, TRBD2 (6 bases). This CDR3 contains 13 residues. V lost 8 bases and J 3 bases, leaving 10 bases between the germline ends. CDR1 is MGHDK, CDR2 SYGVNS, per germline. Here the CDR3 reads CASWGLYTGELFF. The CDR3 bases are TGTGCCAGCTGGGGACTTTACACCGGGGAGCTGTTTTTT. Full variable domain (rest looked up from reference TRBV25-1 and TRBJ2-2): EADIYQTPRYLVIGTGKKITLECSQTMGHDKMYWYQQDPGMELHLIHYSYGVNSTEKGDLSSESTVSRIRTEHFPLTLESARPSHTSQYLCASWGLYTGELFFGEGSRLTVL.

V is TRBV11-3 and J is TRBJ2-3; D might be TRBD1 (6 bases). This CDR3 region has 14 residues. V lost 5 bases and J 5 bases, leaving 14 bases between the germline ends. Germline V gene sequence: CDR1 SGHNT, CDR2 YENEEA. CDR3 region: CASSPDRSGDTQYF. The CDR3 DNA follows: TGTGCCAGCAGCCCTGACAGGTCTGGAGATACGCAGTATTTT.

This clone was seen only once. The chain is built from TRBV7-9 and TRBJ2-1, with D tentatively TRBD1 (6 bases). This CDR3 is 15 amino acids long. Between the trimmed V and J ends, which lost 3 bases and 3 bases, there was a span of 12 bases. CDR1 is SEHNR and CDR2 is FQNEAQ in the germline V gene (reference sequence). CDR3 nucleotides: TGTGCCAGCAGCTTCCTCCTAGGGGGCTACAATGAGCAGTTCTTC. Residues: CASSFLLGGYNEQFF.

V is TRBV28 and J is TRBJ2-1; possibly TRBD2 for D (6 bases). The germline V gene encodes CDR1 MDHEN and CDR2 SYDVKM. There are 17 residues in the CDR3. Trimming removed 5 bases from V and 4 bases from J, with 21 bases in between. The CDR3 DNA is TGTGCCAGCAGTCCCCGAATACTAGCCGATAATTACAATGAGCAGTTCTTC. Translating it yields CASSPRILADNYNEQFF.

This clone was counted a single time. DNA for the CDR3: TGTGCCAGCAGCTTAGGTTCCCGGACAGGGGGCTATAATTCACCCCTCCACTTT. Protein sequence: CASSLGSRTGGYNSPLHF. J is TRBJ1-6 and V is TRBV7-9; 10 bases align to TRBD1. Germline trimming cut 1 base from V and 3 bases from J; bases unmatched to any gene: 6. Per germline, CDR1 SEHNR and CDR2 FQNEAQ (reference sequence). The CDR3 loop spans 18 amino acids.

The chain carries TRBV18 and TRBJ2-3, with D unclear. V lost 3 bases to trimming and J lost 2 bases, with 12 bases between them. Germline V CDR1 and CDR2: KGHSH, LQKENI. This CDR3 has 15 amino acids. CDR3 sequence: CASSPGLGFTDTQYF. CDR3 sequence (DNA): TGTGCCAGCTCACCCGGTCTAGGCTTCACAGATACGCAGTATTTT.